This entry is about one TCR beta chain. There are 11 residues in the CDR3. CDR1 and CDR2 from the germline V gene are MNHEY and SMNVEV (reference sequence). Deletions cut 7 bases from V and 5 bases from J, with 9 bases between. Original methodology: Amplification with reference gene primers provided the estimates of nucleated cell counts. The repertoire was sequenced with immunoSEQ multiplex PCR; TCRdb's copy has only in-frame clones and lacks some. For V, J and clone size, that table is used; D and trimming come from the DNA. The table has roughly 33,000 clones, more than 85% seen once. The data originate from a study of blood T cell repertoires in COVID-19. Study-level background: Acute-phase and convalescent COVID-19 samples originated in the United States, Italy and Spain.

The J gene is TRBJ2-7, the V gene TRBV27; D gene unclear. The origin of this receptor is a human donor in a cohort sampled during active COVID-19. What was sequenced was peripheral blood. The CDR3 DNA follows: TGTGCCAGCACTAAGAACCACGAGCAGTACTTC. Protein product: CASTKNHEQYF.